This T cell receptor (beta chain) comes out of a study of shared clonotypes between healthy human individuals. As originally analysed: As immunoSEQ supplied junction-only sequences (without quality scores), filtering differed. TCRdb's table, derived via immunoSEQ multiplex PCR, lists solely in-frame clones and lacks some. V, J and clone size are taken as reported in that table, and D and trimming were inferred from the DNA itself. The sample consists of approximately 1,500,000 clones, over 95% of them appearing once. V was clipped by 7 bases and J by 5 bases, with 17 bases between them. Germline assignment: CDR1 SQVTM and CDR2 ANQGSEA. The CDR3 is 13 amino acids. Notes on this clone: Its matching antigen is unknown.

Study-level points and caveats: Donor clonotype sharing was expected to depend on sequencing depth.

Sequencing was carried out using naive CD4+ T cells sorted from blood. The subset is: CD45RA+ positively selected. V is TRBV29-1 and J is TRBJ1-1; D remains ambiguous. The receptor comes from a man younger than 45 in good health. CDR3 amino acids: CSAGRISGTEAFF. The CDR3 nucleotides read TGCAGCGCCGGGCGGATCTCGGGGACTGAAGCTTTCTTT.